A selection of T cell receptor beta chains follows, all from one sample in a study of preoperative IRX-2 immunotherapy in early breast cancer. Sequencing was performed with immunoSEQ multiplex PCR; in TCRdb, only in-frame clones are kept and a portion is missing. The table has some 2,000 clones, 67% seen once. Sequenced here: tumor tissue, sampled before IRX-2 immunotherapy. The receptors were gathered from a human donor with breast cancer. CDR3s include the opening cysteine and the closing phenylalanine or tryptophan. The D gene is left open where the match is weak. Only some rows state a clone size, as once, few, many or a class for expanded clones.

.	TRBV28	TRBJ1-2	.	CASRLGRRGVVYGYTF	TGTGCCAGCAGACTCGGACGAAGAGGGGTTGTTTATGGCTACACCTTC
.	TRBV6-8	TRBJ2-6	few	CASSYSKSSGANVLTF	TGTGCCAGCAGTTACTCGAAGTCCTCTGGGGCCAACGTCCTGACTTTC
TRBD2	TRBV11-3	TRBJ2-3	large	CASSLSGLAEMGDTQYF	TGTGCCAGCAGCTTAAGCGGACTAGCGGAGATGGGGGATACGCAGTATTTT
TRBD1	TRBV15	TRBJ1-1	.	CATSRDRGPTEAFF	TGTGCCACCAGCAGGGACAGGGGCCCCACTGAAGCTTTCTTT
.	TRBV19	TRBJ1-3	.	CASSISLLSGNTIYF	TGTGCCAGTAGTATCAGCCTACTCTCTGGAAACACCATATATTTT
.	TRBV28	TRBJ1-2	.	CASSLFRAYGYTF	TGTGCCAGCAGTTTATTCAGGGCATATGGCTACACCTTC
.	TRBV5-1	TRBJ1-1	.	CASSLVGGIYTEAFF	TGCGCCAGCAGCTTGGTTGGGGGCATTTACACTGAAGCTTTCTTT
TRBD1	TRBV6-8	TRBJ1-3	.	CASSYSMGQGTSSGNTIYF	TGTGCCAGCAGTTACTCGATGGGACAGGGGACCAGCTCTGGAAACACCATATATTTT
TRBD1	TRBV6-8	TRBJ1-2	.	CASSSGQGLRGYGYTF	TGTGCCAGCAGTTCTGGACAGGGCCTCCGGGGCTATGGCTACACCTTC
.	TRBV15	TRBJ2-3	large	CATSSWGGRTDTQYF	TGTGCCACCAGCAGCTGGGGGGGCCGCACAGATACGCAGTATTTT
.	TRBV12-5	TRBJ2-3	.	CASTTPGLDTDTQYF	TGTGCCAGCACCACACCCGGGCTAGACACAGATACGCAGTATTTT
.	TRBV12-2	TRBJ2-7	.	CASRFYRFPPVAIHPTYEQYF	TGTGCAAGTCGCTTTTATCGCTTTCCTCCAGTGGCGATCCATCCGACCTACGAGCAGTACTTC
.	TRBV11-3	TRBJ1-2	.	CASSQGRNLNYGYTF	TGTGCCAGCAGCCAAGGCCGTAACCTCAACTATGGCTACACCTTC
.	TRBV6-8	TRBJ1-1	.	CASSERRTEAFF	TGTGCCAGCAGTGAGAGGCGGACTGAAGCTTTCTTT
.	TRBV6-8	TRBJ2-7	.	CASSNPYTYEQYF	TGTGCCAGCAGTAACCCCTACACCTACGAGCAGTACTTC
TRBD2	TRBV5-1	TRBJ2-5	.	CASSLEPGLAETQYF	TGCGCCAGCAGCTTGGAACCGGGACTAGCGGAGACCCAGTACTTC
.	TRBV15	TRBJ2-7	.	CATSRDDQGGYEQYF	TGTGCCACCAGCAGAGATGATCAGGGTGGCTACGAGCAGTACTTC
.	TRBV10-2	TRBJ2-1	.	CASSGRSHYNEQFF	TGCGCCAGCAGTGGACGGAGCCATTACAATGAGCAGTTCTTC
TRBD1	TRBV5-1	TRBJ2-5	.	CASSFTGAGETQYF	TGCGCCAGCAGCTTTACAGGGGCAGGAGAGACCCAGTACTTC
TRBD1	TRBV15	TRBJ2-2	.	CATSRGPDRANTGELFF	TGTGCCACCAGCAGAGGGCCCGACAGGGCGAACACCGGGGAGCTGTTTTTT
TRBD2	TRBV5-1	TRBJ2-1	.	CASSLMTSGGASNEQFF	TGCGCCAGCAGCCTCATGACTAGCGGGGGGGCGAGCAATGAGCAGTTCTTC
.	TRBV15	TRBJ2-7	.	CASSHRGRSYEQYF	TGTGCCAGCAGCCACCGAGGGAGGTCCTACGAGCAGTACTTC
.	TRBV6-8	TRBJ1-6	.	CASSYTGTGNSPLHF	TGTGCCAGCAGTTATACCGGGACGGGAAATTCACCCCTCCACTTT
TRBD1	TRBV18	TRBJ1-1	.	CASSLDRVNTEAFF	TGTGCTAGCTCCCTGGACAGGGTAAACACTGAAGCTTTCTTT
.	TRBV11-3	TRBJ1-2	.	CASSLGLRRMRDGYTF	TGTGCCAGCAGCTTGGGGCTGCGGCGGATGAGAGATGGCTACACCTTC
.	TRBV12-5	TRBJ1-1	.	CAQPSIFVAFF	TGTGCCCAACCCTCTATATTCGTGGCTTTCTTT
.	TRBV10-2	TRBJ1-2	once	CASSESAEGLGYTF	TGCGCCAGCAGTGAGTCGGCCGAGGGGCTTGGCTACACCTTC
.	TRBV6-8	TRBJ1-3	large	CASTPLADSGNTIYF	TGTGCCAGCACCCCCCTAGCGGACTCTGGAAACACCATATATTTT
.	TRBV11-3	TRBJ1-2	.	CASSLGENTNYGYTF	TGTGCCAGCAGCTTGGGGGAGAACACTAACTATGGCTACACCTTC
.	TRBV12-5	TRBJ2-7	large	CASGLGANEQYF	TGTGCTAGTGGCCTCGGGGCTAACGAGCAGTACTTC
TRBD1	TRBV29-1	TRBJ2-5	.	CSVRDRGLETQYF	TGCAGCGTTCGGGACAGGGGGCTCGAGACCCAGTACTTC
.	TRBV6-8	TRBJ2-2	few	CASSPLREAPRTGELFF	TGTGCCAGCAGTCCCCTACGAGAGGCCCCGAGGACCGGGGAGCTGTTTTTT
TRBD2	TRBV16	TRBJ2-1	.	CASDGLAGHHYNEQFF	TGTGCCAGCGACGGACTAGCGGGGCATCACTACAATGAGCAGTTCTTC
TRBD1	TRBV29-1	TRBJ1-2	.	CSGNDRGSDGYTF	TGCAGCGGTAACGACAGGGGATCGGATGGCTACACCTTC
.	TRBV6-8	TRBJ1-2	.	CASSYSPDNGYTF	TGTGCCAGCAGTTACTCCCCGGATAATGGCTACACCTTC
TRBD1	TRBV19	TRBJ1-2	.	CASSINRGSNYGYTF	TGTGCCAGTAGTATAAACAGGGGATCGAACTATGGCTACACCTTC
TRBD2	TRBV15	TRBJ2-7	.	CATSRPGGQRGGREQYF	TGTGCCACCAGCAGACCCGGTGGGCAGCGGGGGGGCCGCGAGCAGTACTTC
TRBD1	TRBV28	TRBJ1-1	.	CASSAGQGGTEAFF	TGTGCCAGCAGTGCGGGACAGGGTGGAACTGAAGCTTTCTTT
.	TRBV8-2	TRBJ1-3	.	CASSLGSSGNTIYF	TGTGCCAGCAGTTTGGGGTCCTCTGGAAACACCATATATTTT
.	TRBV15	TRBJ1-2	.	CATSTRQTGYGYTF	TGTGCCACCAGCACACGACAGACAGGCTATGGCTACACCTTC
.	TRBV10-2	TRBJ2-6	.	CASSESKGGAGANVLTF	TGCGCCAGCAGTGAGTCGAAAGGAGGGGCTGGGGCCAACGTCCTGACTTTC
.	TRBV29-1	TRBJ2-3	once	CSVEDLYHRDTQYF	TGCAGCGTTGAAGATCTCTACCACAGAGATACGCAGTATTTT
TRBD1	TRBV6-8	TRBJ1-4	.	CASSYSGTGDEKLFF	TGTGCCAGCAGTTATTCCGGGACAGGGGATGAAAAACTGTTTTTT